The clone carrying this T cell receptor beta chain was recorded once. The entry originates in a study of T cell changes during pregnancy in multiple sclerosis. Libraries were prepared by immunoSEQ multiplex PCR; TCRdb keeps only in-frame clonotypes and omits some of them. The table has more than 9,000 clones, approximately 90% seen once. The TCR originated in a female donor in good health, enrolled as a control in a pregnancy study. Sample: CD8+ T cells from peripheral blood mononuclear cells, taken in the first trimester of pregnancy.

Here the CDR3 reads CASSAEGAVGNTIYF. The CDR3 nucleotides are TGTGCCAGCAGCGCGGAGGGGGCTGTCGGAAACACCATATATTTT. The chain is built from TRBV9 and TRBJ1-3, with TRBD1 matching over 7 bases. The J segment lost 4 bases and the V segment lost 3 bases, leaving 7 bases of the junction unmatched. CDR1 is SGDLS, CDR2 YYNGEE, per germline. The CDR3 runs 15 residues.